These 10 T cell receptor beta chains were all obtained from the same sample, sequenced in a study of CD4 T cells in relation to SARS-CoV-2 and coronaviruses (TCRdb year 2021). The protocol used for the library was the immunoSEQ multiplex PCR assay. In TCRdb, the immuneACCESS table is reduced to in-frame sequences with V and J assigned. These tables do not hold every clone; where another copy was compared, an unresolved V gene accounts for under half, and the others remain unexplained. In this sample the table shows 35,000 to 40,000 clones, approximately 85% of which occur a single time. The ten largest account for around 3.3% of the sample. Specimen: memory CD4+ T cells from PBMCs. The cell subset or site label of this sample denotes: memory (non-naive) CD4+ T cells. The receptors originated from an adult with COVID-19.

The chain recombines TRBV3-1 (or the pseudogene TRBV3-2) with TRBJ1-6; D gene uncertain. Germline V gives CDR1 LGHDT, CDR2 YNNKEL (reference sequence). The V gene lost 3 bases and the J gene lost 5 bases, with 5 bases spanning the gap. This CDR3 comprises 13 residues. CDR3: CASSQINNSPLHF. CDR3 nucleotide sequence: TGTGCCAGCAGCCAGATAAATAATTCACCCCTCCACTTT.

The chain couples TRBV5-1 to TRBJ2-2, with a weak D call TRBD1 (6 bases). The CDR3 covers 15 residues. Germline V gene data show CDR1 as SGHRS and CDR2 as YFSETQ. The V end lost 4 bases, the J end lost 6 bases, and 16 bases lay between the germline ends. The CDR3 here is CASSPRQAGAGELFF. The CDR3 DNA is TGCGCCAGCAGCCCACGACAGGCGGGCGCCGGGGAGCTGTTTTTT.

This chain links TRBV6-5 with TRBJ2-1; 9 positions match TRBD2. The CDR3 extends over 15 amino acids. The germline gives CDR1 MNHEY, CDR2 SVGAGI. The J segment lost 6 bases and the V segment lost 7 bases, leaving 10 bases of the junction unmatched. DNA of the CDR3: TGTGCCAGCACCGGCGGGACTAGCATTAGCAATGAGCAGTTCTTC. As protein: CASTGGTSISNEQFF.

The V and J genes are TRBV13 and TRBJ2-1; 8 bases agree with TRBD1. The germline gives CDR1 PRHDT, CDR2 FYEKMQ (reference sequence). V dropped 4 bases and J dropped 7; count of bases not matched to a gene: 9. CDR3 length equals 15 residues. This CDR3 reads CASSSTHRQGNEQFF. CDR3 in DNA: TGTGCCAGCAGCTCAACCCATCGACAGGGGAATGAGCAGTTCTTC.

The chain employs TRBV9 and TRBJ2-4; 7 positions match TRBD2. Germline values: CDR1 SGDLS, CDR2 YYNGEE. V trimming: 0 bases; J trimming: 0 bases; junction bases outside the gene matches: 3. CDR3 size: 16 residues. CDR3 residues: CASSVVGGVAKNIQYF. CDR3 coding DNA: TGTGCCAGCAGCGTAGTGGGGGGGGTAGCCAAAAACATTCAGTACTTC.

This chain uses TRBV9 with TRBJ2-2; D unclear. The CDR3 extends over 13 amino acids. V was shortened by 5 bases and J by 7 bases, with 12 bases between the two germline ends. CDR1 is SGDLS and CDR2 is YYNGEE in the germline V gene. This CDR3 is CASSPPSGGELFF. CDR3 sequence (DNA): TGTGCCAGCAGTCCCCCATCCGGCGGGGAGCTGTTTTTT.

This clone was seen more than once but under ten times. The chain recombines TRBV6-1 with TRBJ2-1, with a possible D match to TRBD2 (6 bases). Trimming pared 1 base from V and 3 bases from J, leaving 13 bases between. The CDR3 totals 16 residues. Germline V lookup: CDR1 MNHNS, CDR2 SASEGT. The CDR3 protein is CASSEVRRGNYNEQFF. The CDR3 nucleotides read TGTGCCAGCAGTGAAGTTCGCCGCGGGAACTACAATGAGCAGTTCTTC.

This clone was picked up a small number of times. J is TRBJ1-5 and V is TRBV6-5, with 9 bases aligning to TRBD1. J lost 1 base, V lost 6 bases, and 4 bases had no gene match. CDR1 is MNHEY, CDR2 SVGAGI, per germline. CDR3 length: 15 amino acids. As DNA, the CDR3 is TGTGCCAGCAGAAAACAGGGGGCCAGCAATCAGCCCCAGCATTTT. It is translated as CASRKQGASNQPQHF.

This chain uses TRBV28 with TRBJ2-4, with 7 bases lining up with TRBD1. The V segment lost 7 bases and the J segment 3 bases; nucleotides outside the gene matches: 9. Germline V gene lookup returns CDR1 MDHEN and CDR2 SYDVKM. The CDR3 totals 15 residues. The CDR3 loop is CASMQGGAGKNIQYF. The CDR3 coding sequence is TGTGCCAGCATGCAAGGGGGCGCCGGCAAAAACATTCAGTACTTC.

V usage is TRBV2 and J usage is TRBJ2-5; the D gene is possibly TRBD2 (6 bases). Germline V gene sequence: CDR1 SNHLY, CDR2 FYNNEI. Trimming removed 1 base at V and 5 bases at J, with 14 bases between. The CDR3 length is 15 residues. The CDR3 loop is CASSEGGAGRETQYF. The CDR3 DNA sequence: TGTGCCAGCAGTGAAGGTGGGGCGGGACGGGAGACCCAGTACTTC.